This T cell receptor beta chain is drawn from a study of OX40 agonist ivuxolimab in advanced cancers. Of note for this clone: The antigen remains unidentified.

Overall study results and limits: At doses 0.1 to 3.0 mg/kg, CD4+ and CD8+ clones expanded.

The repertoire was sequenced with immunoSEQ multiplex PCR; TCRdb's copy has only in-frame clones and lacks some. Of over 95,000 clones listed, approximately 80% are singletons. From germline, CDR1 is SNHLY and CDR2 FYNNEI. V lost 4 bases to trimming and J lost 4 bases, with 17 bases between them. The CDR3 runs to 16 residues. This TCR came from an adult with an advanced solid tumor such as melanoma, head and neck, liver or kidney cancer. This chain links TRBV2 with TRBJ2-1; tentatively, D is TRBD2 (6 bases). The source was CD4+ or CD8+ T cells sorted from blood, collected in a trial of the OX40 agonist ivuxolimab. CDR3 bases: TGTGCCAGCAGTGTACAATCTGGGGGGATATACAATGAGCAGTTCTTC. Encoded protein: CASSVQSGGIYNEQFF.